Below are 14 T cell receptor beta chains sequenced from a single sample in a study of T cells after yellow fever vaccination. Each CDR3 protein gets one entry after TCRdb re-called the 5' RACE reads with MiXCR. The sample carries a few hundred thousand distinct CDR3 sequences, around 6.7% recorded once. This specimen consisted of CD4+ T cells sorted from PBMCs, obtained on the day of the yellow fever booster vaccination. The source of these receptors is a man between 25 and 39 years old who received the YFV17D yellow fever vaccine.

This clonotype was seen ten or more times. This sequence joins TRBV29-1 and TRBJ2-1; D unresolved. CDR1 is SQVTM and CDR2 is ANQGSEA in the germline V gene. The CDR3 contains 14 residues. The V end lost 4 bases, the J end lost 1 base, and 11 bases lay between the germline ends. In DNA, the CDR3 is TGCAGCGTTGTTGTGGCACCTTCCTACAATGAGCAGTTCTTC. Encoded protein: CSVVVAPSYNEQFF.

As to this clonotype: Germline and junction disagree at one end, which may indicate a read error. This rearrangement joins TRBV7-7 to TRBJ2-1, with 11 bases identical to TRBD1. Germline V gene data show CDR1 as SSHAT and CDR2 as FNYEAQ (reference sequence). This CDR3 is built from 15 residues. The CDR3 DNA reads as TGTGCCAGCAGCGAGGGGACAGGGGGATACAATGAGAAGTTCTTC. Encoded protein: CASSEGTGGYNEKFF. Drawing the rest from reference TRBV7-7 and TRBJ2-1, the complete variable domain is GAGVSQSPRYKVTKRGQDVTLRCDPISSHATLYWYQQALGQGPEFLTYFNYEAQPDKSGLPSDRFSAERPEGSISTLTIQRTEQRDSAMYRCASSEGTGGYNEKFFGPGTRLTVL.

The sample holds a few counts of this clonotype. This rearrangement joins TRBV5-1 to TRBJ1-1; D gene unclear. The CDR3 loop spans 14 amino acids. V gave up 4 bases and J gave up 1 base, with 11 bases separating them. Germline CDR1 reads SGHRS; CDR2 reads YFSETQ. The chain's CDR3 is CASSVSAANTEAFF. As DNA, the CDR3 is TGCGCCAGCAGCGTCTCGGCGGCGAACACTGAAGCTTTCTTT.

There are a few counts of this clonotype. The chain carries TRBV18 and TRBJ2-3; 8 nucleotides match TRBD2. With V trimmed by 3 bases and J by 0 bases, 11 bases remained unmatched. Germline V lookup: CDR1 KGHSH, CDR2 LQKENI. The CDR3 runs to 18 residues. The CDR3 is CASSPNPIAGTSTDTQYF. CDR3 DNA: TGTGCCAGCTCACCTAACCCTATAGCGGGAACTAGCACAGATACGCAGTATTTT.

V and J are TRBV12-3 or TRBV12-4 and TRBJ2-1; weak D call: TRBD2 (5 bases). The CDR3 is made up of 17 amino acids. With 2 bases removed from V and 0 bases from J, the gap between germline ends came to 14 bases. CDR3 amino acids: CASSLRPGGLSYNEQFF. CDR3 nucleotides: TGTGCCAGCAGTTTACGTCCCGGCGGGCTCTCCTACAATGAGCAGTTCTTC.

About this clonotype itself: Its ends do not fully match the called genes, so a read error is possible. The chain links TRBV5-1 to TRBJ2-1; 9 bases match TRBD1. The CDR3 covers 16 residues. Germline loops: CDR1 SGHRS, CDR2 YFSETQ. CDR3 sequence: CVSSTTTGTGFYEQFF. DNA for the CDR3: TGCGTCAGCAGCACTACGACCGGGACAGGGTTCTATGAGCAGTTCTTC.

This clonotype occurred many times. The gene calls are TRBV2 and TRBJ2-3; no definite D call. V dropped 3 bases and J dropped 5 bases, with 12 bases sitting between them. This CDR3 contains 14 residues. Per germline, CDR1 SNHLY and CDR2 FYNNEI. CDR3 bases: TGTGCCAGCAGTGATTTGACTGCCGAAGATACGCAGTATTTT. This encodes CASSDLTAEDTQYF.

Worth noting for this clonotype: Given a much more abundant clone one base away, this may be a read error. V is TRBV4-2 and J is TRBJ2-7; TRBD2 aligns across 11 bases. Germline CDR1 is LGHNA and CDR2 is YNFKEQ. This CDR3 spans 15 amino acids. CDR3 sequence reads: CASSQETSGTYEHYF. As DNA, the CDR3 is TGTGCCAGCAGCCAAGAGACTAGCGGGACCTACGAGCACTACTTC.

The chain is built from TRBV3-1 and TRBJ2-3, with 10 bases matching TRBD2. Trimming at V came to 2 bases and at J to 4 bases, leaving 18 bases not matched to a gene. Germline values: CDR1 LGHDT, CDR2 YNNKEL (reference sequence). The CDR3 sequence is 20 residues long. The CDR3 sequence: CASSQNSRTSGWGPSDTQYF. CDR3 DNA sequence: TGTGCCAGCAGCCAAAATTCCCGGACTAGCGGTTGGGGGCCCTCAGATACGCAGTATTTT.

This clonotype showed up just a few times. The chain couples TRBV7-2 to TRBJ2-3; the D gene is possibly TRBD2 (6 bases). The CDR3 spans 15 residues. Germline CDR1 reads SGHTA; CDR2 reads FQGNSA. With 5 bases removed from V and 8 bases from J, the gap between germline ends came to 20 bases. The CDR3 loop reads CASSNMGLAPGTQYF. The CDR3 nucleotides read TGTGCCAGCAGCAATATGGGACTGGCCCCGGGTACGCAGTATTTT.

This clonotype has only a few counts. This chain links TRBV10-3 with TRBJ2-7, with TRBD2 identical over 14 bases. The CDR3 contains 13 residues. J gave up 3 bases and V 8 bases, and 0 bases lay outside the gene matches. CDR1 ENHRY and CDR2 SYGVKD come from the germline V gene. The CDR3 loop reads CAIGLAGGYEQYF. The CDR3 bases are TGTGCCATCGGACTAGCGGGAGGCTACGAGCAGTACTTC.

This clonotype was counted many times. The J gene is TRBJ2-1, the V gene TRBV5-1, with D hard to call. Per the germline V gene, CDR1 is SGHRS and CDR2 is YFSETQ. Trimming took off 0 bases at V and 4 bases at J, with 8 bases between the two ends. The CDR3 covers 14 residues. The CDR3 loop is CASSLVASYNEQFF. In nucleotides, the CDR3 is TGCGCCAGCAGCTTGGTGGCCTCTTACAATGAGCAGTTCTTC.

The gene calls are TRBV20-1 and TRBJ2-1; 9 bases match TRBD2. This CDR3 spans 13 amino acids. V lost 6 bases to trimming and J lost 7 bases; unmatched junction nucleotides: 7. The germline CDR1 and CDR2 sequences are DFQATT and SNEGSKA (reference sequence). The CDR3 here is CSAQLAGANEQFF. Here the CDR3 DNA reads TGCAGTGCCCAACTAGCGGGTGCTAATGAGCAGTTCTTC.

This clonotype was seen a few times. The J gene is TRBJ2-1, the V gene TRBV6-2 or TRBV6-3; 7 nucleotides agree with TRBD2. V trimming: 6 bases; J trimming: 13 bases; junction bases outside the gene matches: 6. CDR1 is MNHEY, CDR2 SVGEGT, per germline. This CDR3 has 11 residues. CDR3 DNA sequence: TGTGCCAGCAGCGACGGGACTAACCAGTTCTTC. Translating gives CASSDGTNQFF.